The subject of this entry is one TCR beta chain. These data originate in a study of blood T cell repertoires in COVID-19. Across the whole study: Nucleic acid was either cDNA or gDNA, and it came from T cells, B-cell-depleted T cells, or PBMCs.

Germline lookup yields CDR1 SGHRS and CDR2 YFSETQ. Trimming cost V 6 bases and J 4 bases; bases outside gene matches: 2. This CDR3 comprises 14 residues. As handled by the study authors: Nucleated cell counts were estimated from reference gene primer amplification. Sequencing was performed with immunoSEQ multiplex PCR; in TCRdb, only in-frame clones are kept and a portion is missing. V and J calls and clone size follow that table, whereas D and trimming were derived from the DNA. The sample yields under 250,000 clones, 86% seen once. The chain recombines TRBV5-1 with TRBJ2-5, with 14 bases lining up with TRBD2. This clonotype originated in a woman aged 55-75 years who had recovered from COVID-19. The material sequenced was peripheral blood. DNA of the CDR3: TGCGCCAGCATAGGGACTAGCGGGGGAGAGACCCAGTACTTC. Translating it yields CASIGTSGGETQYF. The full variable domain, completed using reference TRBV5-1 and TRBJ2-5, is KAGVTQTPRYLIKTRGQQVTLSCSPISGHRSVSWYQQTPGQGLQFLFEYFSETQRNKGNFPGRFSGRQFSNSRSEMNVSTLELGDSALYLCASIGTSGGETQYFGPGTRLLVL.